Listed below are T cell receptor beta chains from one sample, sequenced in a study of response to subunit inactivated influenza vaccine. Each CDR3 protein is one row after TCRdb ran MiXCR on the RT-PCR reads. Of some 500,000 distinct CDR3 sequences in the sample, roughly 13% were seen once. Sequences were derived from PBMCs from blood, sampled more than 35 days after vaccination. The receptors here all came from a man over 45 who received an inactivated influenza vaccine. The CDR3 runs from the conserved cysteine through the conserved F or W. D genes are given only for firm matches. Not all rows give a size; the values are once, few, many and, for expanded clones, a class.

>TRBV12-3/TRBV12-4|-|TRBJ2-3|-
CASSLFSDTQYF
TGTGCCAGCAGTTTATTTTCAGATACGCAGTATTTT
>TRBV4-1|-|TRBJ2-7|many
CASSRTGAGNYEQYF
TGCGCCAGCAGCCGGACAGGCGCGGGGAACTACGAGCAGTACTTC
>TRBV7-6|-|TRBJ2-3|many
CASSLVTSTDTQYF
TGTGCCAGCAGCTTAGTTACTTCCACAGATACGCAGTATTTT
>TRBV3-1|-|TRBJ2-3|few
CASSPGTFRDTQYF
TGTGCCAGCAGCCCCGGGACTTTTAGAGATACGCAGTATTTT
>TRBV10-2|-|TRBJ2-1|-
CASSRSTSTPFF
TGCGCCAGCAGCCGCTCTACTAGTACACCGTTCTTC
>TRBV3-1|TRBD1|TRBJ2-2|few
CASSQQTGFTGELFF
TGTGCCAGCAGCCAACAGACAGGGTTCACCGGGGAGCTGTTTTTT
>TRBV6-2/TRBV6-3|TRBD1|TRBJ2-1|-
CASRPSRDSGLTYNEQFF
TGTGCCAGCAGACCGTCCCGGGACAGCGGCCTTACCTACAATGAGCAGTTCTTC
>TRBV18|TRBD1|TRBJ2-5|-
CASSKGAQETQYF
TGTGCCAGCTCAAAGGGGGCCCAAGAGACCCAGTACTTC
>TRBV7-2|-|TRBJ2-7|few
CASSSLGGAYEQYF
TGTGCCAGCAGCTCCTTAGGGGGAGCCTACGAGCAGTACTTC
>TRBV4-2|TRBD2|TRBJ2-7|-
CASSPRTSGVDEQYF
TGTGCCAGCAGCCCCAGGACTAGCGGGGTCGACGAGCAGTACTTC
>TRBV5-1|TRBD2|TRBJ2-7|many
CASSLDPGGNLEQYF
TGCGCCAGCAGCTTGGATCCGGGGGGGAACCTCGAGCAGTACTTC
>TRBV6-1|-|TRBJ2-7|few
CASRPFRGQVNEQYF
TGTGCCAGCAGACCCTTTAGAGGGCAGGTCAACGAGCAGTACTTC
>TRBV7-6|-|TRBJ1-1|-
CASSQDDRNTEAFF
TGTGCCAGCAGCCAAGATGACAGGAACACTGAAGCTTTCTTT
>TRBV2|-|TRBJ2-7|-
CASSEWGKDGEQYF
TGTGCCAGCAGTGAATGGGGGAAGGATGGCGAGCAGTACTTC
>TRBV5-5|-|TRBJ1-1|-
CASSLRPPNTEAFF
TGTGCCAGCAGCTTGCGACCTCCGAACACTGAAGCTTTCTTT
>TRBV5-5|TRBD2|TRBJ2-5|few
CASSYPGLAGLETQYF
TGTGCCAGCAGCTACCCAGGACTAGCGGGTTTAGAGACCCAGTACTTC
>TRBV7-2|TRBD1|TRBJ2-2|few
CASSLRTGANTGELFF
TGTGCCAGCAGCCTTCGGACAGGGGCGAACACCGGGGAGCTGTTTTTT
>TRBV12-3/TRBV12-4|-|TRBJ2-2|many
CASSPSWGTYTGELFF
TGTGCCAGCAGTCCAAGCTGGGGGACCTACACCGGGGAGCTGTTTTTT
>TRBV20-1|-|TRBJ1-5|many
CSASMQGIGGNQPQHF
TGCAGTGCTAGTATGCAGGGGATCGGGGGCAATCAGCCCCAGCATTTT
>TRBV18|-|TRBJ2-6|-
CASSPPVGTGANVLTF
TGTGCCAGCTCACCACCGGTGGGGACTGGGGCCAACGTCCTGACTTTC